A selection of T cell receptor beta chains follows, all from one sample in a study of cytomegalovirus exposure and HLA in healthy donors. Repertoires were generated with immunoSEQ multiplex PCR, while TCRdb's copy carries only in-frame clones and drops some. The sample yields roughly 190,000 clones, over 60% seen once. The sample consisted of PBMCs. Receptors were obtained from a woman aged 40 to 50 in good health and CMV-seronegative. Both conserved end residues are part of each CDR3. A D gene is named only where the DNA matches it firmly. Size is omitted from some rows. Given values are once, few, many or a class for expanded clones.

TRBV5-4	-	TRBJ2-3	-	TGTGCCAGCAGCCCAATTCGGGTGTCTAGCACAGATACGCAGTATTTT	CASSPIRVSSTDTQYF
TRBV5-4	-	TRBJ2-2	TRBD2	TGTGCCAGCAGCCAGCCGGGGGGGGCCGGGGAGCTGTTTTTT	CASSQPGGAGELFF
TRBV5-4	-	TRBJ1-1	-	TGTGCCAGCAGCCTTAAAAATCGGAACACTGAAGCTTTCTTT	CASSLKNRNTEAFF
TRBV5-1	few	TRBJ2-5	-	TGCGCCAGCAGCTTGGCCGGGGAGACCCAGTACTTC	CASSLAGETQYF
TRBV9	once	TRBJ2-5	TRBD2	TGTGCCAGCAGCGGCCAGGGACTAGCGGGACAAGAGACCCAGTACTTC	CASSGQGLAGQETQYF
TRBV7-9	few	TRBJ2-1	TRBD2	TGTGCCAGCAGCCTGAGTAGGCGGGCTAGCGGTTACAATGAGCAGTTCTTC	CASSLSRRASGYNEQFF
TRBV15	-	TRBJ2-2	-	TGTGCCTGTGGCGGTCAGACCTACACCGGGGAGCTGTTTTTT	CACGGQTYTGELFF
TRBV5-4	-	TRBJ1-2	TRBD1	TGTGCCAGCAGCTTGGCAGGACAGGGAGGAGGCTACACCTTC	CASSLAGQGGGYTF
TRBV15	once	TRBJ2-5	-	TGTGCCACCAGCAGAGCCGTCCAAGAGACCCAGTACTTC	CATSRAVQETQYF
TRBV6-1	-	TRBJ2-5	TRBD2	TGTGCCAGCAGTGAAGGGACTAGCGGGCTTGCGACCCAGTACTTC	CASSEGTSGLATQYF
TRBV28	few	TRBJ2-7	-	TGTGCCAGCAGTTTCGGACAGCGCGAGCAGTACTTC	CASSFGQREQYF
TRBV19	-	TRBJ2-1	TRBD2	TGTGCCAGTAGTATATTGACTAGCGGGACTAGGGGGCAGTTCTTC	CASSILTSGTRGQFF
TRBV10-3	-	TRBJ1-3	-	TGTGCCGCCAGGGACTCCTCTGGAAACACCATATATTTT	CAARDSSGNTIYF
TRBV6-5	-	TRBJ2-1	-	TGTGCCAGCAGTTCAGGCACGGCAGTCTACAATGAGCAGTTCTTC	CASSSGTAVYNEQFF
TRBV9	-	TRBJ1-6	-	TGTGCCAGCAGCGTACAGGGGTTCTATAATTCACCCCTCCACTTT	CASSVQGFYNSPLHF
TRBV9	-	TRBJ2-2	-	TGTGCCAGCAGCGTATGGGCGTCCGGGGAGCTGTTTTTT	CASSVWASGELFF
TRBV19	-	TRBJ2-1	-	TGTGCCAGTAGTAGGGCTATGGAATCCCCAACCTACAATGAGCAGTTCTTC	CASSRAMESPTYNEQFF
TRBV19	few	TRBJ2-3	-	TGTGCCAGTAGTAAGGGACTTAGGACTGGTGGAGATACGCAGTATTTT	CASSKGLRTGGDTQYF
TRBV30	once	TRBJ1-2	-	TGTGCCTGGACCCCGGACAGCCATAACTATGGCTACACCTTC	CAWTPDSHNYGYTF
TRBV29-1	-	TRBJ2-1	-	TGCAGCGTGAAAAAGGGGCTCGGGGAGCAGTTCTTC	CSVKKGLGEQFF
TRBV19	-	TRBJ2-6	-	TGTGCCAGTAGGGCCTCCGGGACATTCGCATCTGGGGCCAACGTCCTGACTTTC	CASRASGTFASGANVLTF
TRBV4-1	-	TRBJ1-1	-	TGCGCCAGCAGCCCGACCCAGGGGCTAGGCGCTTTCTTT	CASSPTQGLGAFF
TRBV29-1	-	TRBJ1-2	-	TGCAGCGTTGAGCTGGAGACCAACTATGGCTACACCTTC	CSVELETNYGYTF
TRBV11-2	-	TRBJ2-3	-	TGTGCCAGCAGCTTACTAGCGCCTACAGCAGATACGCAGTATTTT	CASSLLAPTADTQYF
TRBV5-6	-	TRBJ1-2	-	TGTGCCAGCAGCTTGAAAGGGGCAAGCAACTATGGCTACACCTTC	CASSLKGASNYGYTF
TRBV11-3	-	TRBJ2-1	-	TGTGCCAGCAGCCCAGGGGTAGTGGACTCCTACAATGAGCAGTTCTTC	CASSPGVVDSYNEQFF
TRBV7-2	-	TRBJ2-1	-	TGTGCCAGCAGCTTGGCCCCGGGACTGGCATACAATGAGCAGTTCTTC	CASSLAPGLAYNEQFF
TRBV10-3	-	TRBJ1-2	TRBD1	TGTGCCATCAGTGGGGACAGGGAGTCCTATGGCTACACCTTC	CAISGDRESYGYTF
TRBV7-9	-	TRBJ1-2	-	TGTTCCAGCAGCTTAGCGGCAGAAGCTAACTATGGCTACACCTTC	CSSSLAAEANYGYTF
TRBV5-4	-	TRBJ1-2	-	TGTGCCAGCAGCTTGCAACTCGGAAGAAGGGACTCTGGCTACACCTTC	CASSLQLGRRDSGYTF
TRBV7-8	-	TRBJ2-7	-	TGTGCCAGCAGCCCCCTTGGGGCCATGCCGGGCGAGCAGTACTTC	CASSPLGAMPGEQYF
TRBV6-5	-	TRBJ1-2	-	TGTGCCAGCAACAGGATTCAAGGCTATGGCTACACCTTC	CASNRIQGYGYTF
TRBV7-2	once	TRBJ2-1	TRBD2	TGTGCCAGCAGCCCGGGACTAATGAATGAGCAGTTCTTC	CASSPGLMNEQFF
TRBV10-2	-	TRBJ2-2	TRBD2	TGCGCCAGCAGGAGGAGAGCGGGAGACGTTGGTTCCGGGGAGCTGTTTTTT	CASRRRAGDVGSGELFF
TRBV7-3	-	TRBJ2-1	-	TGTGCCAGCAGCTCGACCGGGAGTAGTGAGCAGTTCTTC	CASSSTGSSEQFF
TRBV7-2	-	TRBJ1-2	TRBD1	TGTGCCAGCAGCTTCCCCCGACCGGACAGGGGGATGGGCTACACCTTC	CASSFPRPDRGMGYTF
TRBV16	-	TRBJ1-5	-	TGTGCCAGCAGCCAAAATTGGGCTAACAGGGAGGGGCCCCAGCATTTT	CASSQNWANREGPQHF
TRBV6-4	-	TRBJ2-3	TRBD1	TGTGCCAGCAGTCGGACAGGGGGCACAGATACGCAGTATTTT	CASSRTGGTDTQYF
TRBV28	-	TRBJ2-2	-	TGTGCCAGCTCCACCCGGGTCAAGGAGCTGTTTTTT	CASSTRVKELFF
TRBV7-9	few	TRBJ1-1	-	TGTGCCAGCAGCTTAGCCGGGGGGGCCACTGAAGCTTTCTTT	CASSLAGGATEAFF